These 2 T cell receptor beta chains share one sample of origin, sequenced in a study of vaccination and CD4 T cells after COVID-19. CD4+ T cells that had been cultured provided DNA sequenced with the Oncomine TCR Beta short-read assay. Via MiXCR, TCRdb re-called the PCR reads, giving one row per CDR3 protein. The repertoire holds tens of thousands of distinct CDR3 sequences, 70% seen once, with about 9% in the top ten. Treatment in this sample: roughly ten-day PBMC culture with coronavirus spike peptide pools or control peptides (ViraFEST assay). Antigen specificity for these receptors is unknown. Source material: CD4+ T cells from blood, cultured in vitro. The receptors were sampled from a human donor who had recovered from COVID-19.

V and J are TRBV5-1 and TRBJ1-1; D not certain. V was trimmed by 4 bases and J by 8 bases, leaving 24 bases between them. This CDR3 comprises 16 residues. Germline-derived CDR1 and CDR2 are SGHRS and YFSETQ. The chain's CDR3 is CASSPRREAPPQEAFF. The CDR3 DNA sequence: TGCGCCAGCAGCCCAAGGAGGGAGGCGCCGCCCCAGGAAGCTTTCTTT.

There are a few counts of this clonotype. V usage is TRBV2 and J usage is TRBJ1-5, with 7 bases fitting TRBD1. Looked up from germline, CDR1 is SNHLY and CDR2 is FYNNEI. J gave up 9 bases and V 5 bases, and 10 bases lay outside the gene matches. This CDR3 has 14 residues. CDR3 sequence reads: CASSTQQGKLPQHF. CDR3 sequence (DNA): TGTGCCAGCAGTACCCAACAGGGGAAACTGCCCCAGCATTTT.